This T cell receptor (beta chain) is from a study of shared clonotypes between healthy human individuals. Study-wide background: The donor group consisted of a couple of women and a few men, aged 18 to 49.

The CDR3 is 14 amino acids. CDR1 and CDR2 from the germline V gene are MNHNS and SASEGT. Trimming took 5 bases from V and 5 from J; bases not matched to a gene: 5. Assay used: immunoSEQ multiplex PCR; TCRdb lists only in-frame clones, some missing. The sample lists some 1 million clones, about 80% seen once, with approximately 1.3% in the top ten. The gene calls are TRBV6-1 and TRBJ2-3; 9 bases align to TRBD2. The source is a man younger than 30 in good health. The specimen sequenced was memory CD4+ T cells sorted from blood. As to subset: CD45RA-negative fraction. CDR3 residues: CASSSSGGKDTQYF. Here the CDR3 DNA reads TGTGCCAGCAGTTCGAGCGGGGGGAAAGATACGCAGTATTTT.